This T cell receptor (beta chain) was profiled in a study of shared clonotypes between healthy human individuals. Study at large: CD4 naive and CD4 memory each took three plates per donor, while CD8 naive took two and CD8 memory one. Study-level findings and limits: With few donors, the genetic and exposure-history diversity represented was limited. Sampling included only blood; tissue repertoires likely differ. Unshared clonotypes carried lower generation probabilities than those common to all four donors.

Germline loops: CDR1 MGHRA, CDR2 YSYEKL. The CDR3 length is 15 residues. Trimming cost V 1 base and J 5 bases; bases outside gene matches: 6. The repertoire was sequenced with immunoSEQ multiplex PCR; TCRdb's copy has only in-frame clones and lacks some. This sample has about a million clones; approximately 77% occur once, and the top ten carry approximately 0.9%. Notes on this clone: No antigen is known for it.

The specimen sequenced was memory CD4+ T cells from PBMCs. Subset denoted: CD45RA-negative fraction. This sequence joins TRBV4-1 and TRBJ2-5; 8 bases agree with TRBD2. The sequence came from a man between 18 and 35 years old in good health. Some clones in this sample may be carry-over from other donors' samples. The CDR3 nucleotides are TGCGCCAGCAGCCAAGGCGGGGGGCGTCGGGAGACCCAGTACTTC. Protein product: CASSQGGGRRETQYF.